Many counts were recorded for the clone carrying this T cell receptor beta chain. The sample is drawn from a study of spatial heterogeneity in lung cancer. TCRdb independently ran MiXCR on the 5' RACE reads; one entry per CDR3 protein. Altogether around 10,000 distinct CDR3 sequences are present, about a fifth being singletons, with the ten largest covering about 48%. CDR3 size: 16 residues. The V segment lost 0 bases and the J segment 5 bases; nucleotides outside the gene matches: 9. CDR1 is ENHRY and CDR2 is SYGVKD in the germline V gene. Regarding time point: blood at routine non-recurrence follow-up after resection.

The source is a male donor with early-stage non-small cell lung cancer. This chain connects TRBV10-3 to TRBJ1-1, with TRBD1 matching 7 bases. This material consisted of PBMCs, taken at follow-up. The CDR3 protein is CAISESTTGRATEAFF. The CDR3 region has the DNA TGTGCCATCAGTGAGTCGACGACAGGGAGGGCAACTGAAGCTTTCTTT.